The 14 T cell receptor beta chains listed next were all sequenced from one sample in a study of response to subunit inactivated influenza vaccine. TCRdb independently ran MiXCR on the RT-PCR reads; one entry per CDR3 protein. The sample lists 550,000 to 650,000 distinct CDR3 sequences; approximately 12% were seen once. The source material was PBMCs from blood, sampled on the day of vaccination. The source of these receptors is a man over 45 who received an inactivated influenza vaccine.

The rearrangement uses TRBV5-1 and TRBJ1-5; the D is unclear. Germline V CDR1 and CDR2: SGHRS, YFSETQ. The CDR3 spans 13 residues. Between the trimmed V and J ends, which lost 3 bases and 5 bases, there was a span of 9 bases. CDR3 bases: TGCGCCAGCAGCTCCCGGGGAGATCAGCCCCAGCATTTT. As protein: CASSSRGDQPQHF.

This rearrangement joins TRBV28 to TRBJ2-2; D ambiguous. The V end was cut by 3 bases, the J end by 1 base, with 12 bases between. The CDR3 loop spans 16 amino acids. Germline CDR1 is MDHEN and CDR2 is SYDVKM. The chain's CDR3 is CASSFFGWGNTGELFF. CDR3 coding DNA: TGTGCCAGCAGTTTTTTCGGGTGGGGGAACACCGGGGAGCTGTTTTTT.

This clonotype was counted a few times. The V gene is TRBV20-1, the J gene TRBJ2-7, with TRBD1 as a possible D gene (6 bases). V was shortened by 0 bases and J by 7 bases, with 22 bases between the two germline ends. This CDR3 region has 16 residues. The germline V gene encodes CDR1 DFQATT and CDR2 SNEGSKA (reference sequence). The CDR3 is CSAREMTGNSIYEQYF. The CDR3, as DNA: TGCAGTGCTAGAGAAATGACAGGAAACTCCATATATGAGCAGTACTTC.

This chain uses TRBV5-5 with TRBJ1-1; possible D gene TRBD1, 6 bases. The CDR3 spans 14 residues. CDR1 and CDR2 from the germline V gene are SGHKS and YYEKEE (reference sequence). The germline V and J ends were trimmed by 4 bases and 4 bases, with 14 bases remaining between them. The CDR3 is CASSKSRGGTEAFF. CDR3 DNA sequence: TGTGCCAGCAGCAAGTCCAGGGGAGGCACTGAAGCTTTCTTT.

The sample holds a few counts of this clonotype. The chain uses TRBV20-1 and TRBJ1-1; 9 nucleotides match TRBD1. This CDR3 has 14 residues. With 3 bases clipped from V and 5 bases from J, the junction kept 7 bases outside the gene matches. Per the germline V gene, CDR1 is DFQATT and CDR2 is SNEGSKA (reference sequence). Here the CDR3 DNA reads TGCAGTGCTAGTATGAGACAGGGGGGGACTGAAGCTTTCTTT. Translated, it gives CSASMRQGGTEAFF.

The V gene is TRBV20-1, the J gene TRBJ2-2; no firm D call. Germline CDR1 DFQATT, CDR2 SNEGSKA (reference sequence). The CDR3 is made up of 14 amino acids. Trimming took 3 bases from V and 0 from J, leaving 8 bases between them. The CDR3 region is CSARGRSNTGELFF. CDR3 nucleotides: TGCAGTGCTAGGGGTCGTTCGAACACCGGGGAGCTGTTTTTT.

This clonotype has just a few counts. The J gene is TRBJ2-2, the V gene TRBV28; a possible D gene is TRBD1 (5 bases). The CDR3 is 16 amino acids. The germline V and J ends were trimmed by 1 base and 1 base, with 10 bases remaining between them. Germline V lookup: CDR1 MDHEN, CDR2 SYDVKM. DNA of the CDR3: TGTGCCAGCAGTTTATACGCAGGGATGAACACCGGGGAGCTGTTTTTT. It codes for CASSLYAGMNTGELFF. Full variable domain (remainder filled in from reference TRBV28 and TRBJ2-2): DVKVTQSSRYLVKRTGEKVFLECVQDMDHENMFWYRQDPGLGLRLIYFSYDVKMKEKGDIPEGYSVSREKKERFSLILESASTNQTSMYLCASSLYAGMNTGELFFGEGSRLTVL.

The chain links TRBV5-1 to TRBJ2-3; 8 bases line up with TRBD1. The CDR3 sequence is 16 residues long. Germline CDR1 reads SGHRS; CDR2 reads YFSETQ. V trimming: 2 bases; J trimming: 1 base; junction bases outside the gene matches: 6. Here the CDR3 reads CASSFSSGGGTDTQYF. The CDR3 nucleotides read TGCGCCAGCAGCTTTTCGTCAGGGGGCGGCACAGATACGCAGTATTTT.

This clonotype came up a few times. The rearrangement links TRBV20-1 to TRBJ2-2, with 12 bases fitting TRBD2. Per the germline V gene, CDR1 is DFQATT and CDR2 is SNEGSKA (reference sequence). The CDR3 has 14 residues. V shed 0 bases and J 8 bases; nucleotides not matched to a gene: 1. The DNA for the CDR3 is TGCAGTGCTAGAGATACTAGCGGGAGGGGGGAGCTGTTTTTT. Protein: CSARDTSGRGELFF.

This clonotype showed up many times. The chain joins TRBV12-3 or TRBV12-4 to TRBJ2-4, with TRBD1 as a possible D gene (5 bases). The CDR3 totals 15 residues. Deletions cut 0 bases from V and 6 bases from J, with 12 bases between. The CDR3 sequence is CASSLAGGQGNIQYF. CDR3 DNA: TGTGCCAGCAGTTTAGCGGGTGGGCAGGGAAACATTCAGTACTTC.

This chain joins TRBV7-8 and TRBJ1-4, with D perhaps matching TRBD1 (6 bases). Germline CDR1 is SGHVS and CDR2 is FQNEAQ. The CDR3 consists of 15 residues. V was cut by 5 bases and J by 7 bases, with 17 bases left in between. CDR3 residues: CASSPRTALGEKLFF. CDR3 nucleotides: TGTGCCAGCAGCCCCCGGACAGCTCTCGGTGAAAAACTGTTTTTT.

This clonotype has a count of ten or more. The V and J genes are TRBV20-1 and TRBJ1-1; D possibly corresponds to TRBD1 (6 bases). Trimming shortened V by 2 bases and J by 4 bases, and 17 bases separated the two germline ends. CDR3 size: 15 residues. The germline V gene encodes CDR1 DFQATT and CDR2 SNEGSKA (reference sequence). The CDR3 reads CSARNPGASGTEAFF. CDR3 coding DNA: TGCAGTGCTAGAAACCCAGGGGCCTCGGGCACTGAAGCTTTCTTT.

CDR3 protein: CASSFDRGHNEQFF. CDR3 bases: TGTGCCAGCAGTTTTGACAGGGGGCACAATGAGCAGTTCTTC. This rearrangement joins TRBV12-3 or TRBV12-4 to TRBJ2-1; 10 bases align to TRBD1. The CDR3 runs to 14 residues. Trimming removed 3 bases from V and 5 bases from J; junction bases left unmatched: 1.

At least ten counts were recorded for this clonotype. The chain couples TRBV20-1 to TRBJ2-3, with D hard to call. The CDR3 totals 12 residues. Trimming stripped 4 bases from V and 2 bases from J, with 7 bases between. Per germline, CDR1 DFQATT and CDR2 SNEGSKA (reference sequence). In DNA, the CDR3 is TGCAGTGCTACTCTGTTCACAGATACGCAGTATTTT. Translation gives CSATLFTDTQYF.